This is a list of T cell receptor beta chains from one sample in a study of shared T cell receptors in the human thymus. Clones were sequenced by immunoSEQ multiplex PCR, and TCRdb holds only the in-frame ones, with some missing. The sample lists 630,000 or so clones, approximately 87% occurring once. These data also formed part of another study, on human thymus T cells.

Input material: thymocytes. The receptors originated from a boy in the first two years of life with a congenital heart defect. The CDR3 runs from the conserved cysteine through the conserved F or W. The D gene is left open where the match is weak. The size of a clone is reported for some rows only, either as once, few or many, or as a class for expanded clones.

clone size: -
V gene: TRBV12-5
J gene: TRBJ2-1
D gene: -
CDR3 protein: CASAPLRTNEQFF
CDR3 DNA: TGTGCTAGTGCTCCTCTACGTACCAATGAGCAGTTCTTC

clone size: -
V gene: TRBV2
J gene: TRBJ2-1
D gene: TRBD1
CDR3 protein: CASSVVRGHREQFF
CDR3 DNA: TGTGCCAGCAGTGTAGTCAGGGGGCATCGGGAGCAGTTCTTC

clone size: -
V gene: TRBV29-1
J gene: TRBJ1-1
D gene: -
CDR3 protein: CSARFREGNGNTEAFF
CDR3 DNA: TGCAGCGCTCGTTTCCGGGAAGGCAACGGGAACACTGAAGCTTTCTTT

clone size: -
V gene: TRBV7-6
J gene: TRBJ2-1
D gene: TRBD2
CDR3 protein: CASSPQTSLIYNEQFF
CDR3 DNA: TGTGCCAGCAGCCCCCAGACTAGCCTTATCTACAATGAGCAGTTCTTC

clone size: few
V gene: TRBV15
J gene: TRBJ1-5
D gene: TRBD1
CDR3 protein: CATSFRQGRQPQHF
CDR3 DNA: TGTGCCACCAGCTTCAGACAGGGGAGACAGCCCCAGCATTTT

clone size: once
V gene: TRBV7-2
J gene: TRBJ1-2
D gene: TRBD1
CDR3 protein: CASSFPTGEANYGYTF
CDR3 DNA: TGTGCCAGCAGCTTCCCGACAGGGGAAGCTAACTATGGCTACACCTTC

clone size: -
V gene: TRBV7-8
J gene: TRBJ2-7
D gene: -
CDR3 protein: CASSLQGPRNEQYF
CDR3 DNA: TGTGCCAGCAGCCTACAGGGCCCTCGTAACGAGCAGTACTTC

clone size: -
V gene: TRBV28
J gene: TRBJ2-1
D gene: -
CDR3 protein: CASVLGDRTYNEQFF
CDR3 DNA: TGTGCCAGCGTACTTGGAGACAGGACCTACAATGAGCAGTTCTTC

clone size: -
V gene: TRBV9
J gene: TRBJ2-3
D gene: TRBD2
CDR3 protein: CASSVAGGREDTQYF
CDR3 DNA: TGTGCCAGCAGCGTAGCGGGAGGCAGGGAAGATACGCAGTATTTT

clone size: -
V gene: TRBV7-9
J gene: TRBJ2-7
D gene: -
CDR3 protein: CASSQRVPLAITYEQYF
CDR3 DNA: TGTGCCAGCAGCCAGAGAGTCCCCTTAGCGATCACCTACGAGCAGTACTTC

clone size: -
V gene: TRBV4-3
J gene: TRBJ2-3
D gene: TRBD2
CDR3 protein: CASSQYSSGGGTDTQYF
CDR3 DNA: TGCGCCAGCAGCCAGTACTCTAGCGGGGGGGGCACAGATACGCAGTATTTT

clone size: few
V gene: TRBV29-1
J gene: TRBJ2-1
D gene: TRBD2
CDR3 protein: CSVEGPLAGGIYNEQFF
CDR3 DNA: TGCAGCGTTGAAGGCCCCCTAGCGGGTGGTATCTACAATGAGCAGTTCTTC

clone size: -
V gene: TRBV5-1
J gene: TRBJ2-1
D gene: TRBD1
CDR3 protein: CASSPGTGGGEQFF
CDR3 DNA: TGCGCCAGCAGTCCCGGGACAGGGGGCGGTGAGCAGTTCTTC

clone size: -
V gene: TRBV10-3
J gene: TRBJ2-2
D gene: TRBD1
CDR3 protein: CAISESWQGDAGELFF
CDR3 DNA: TGTGCCATCAGTGAGTCGTGGCAGGGGGACGCCGGGGAGCTGTTTTTT

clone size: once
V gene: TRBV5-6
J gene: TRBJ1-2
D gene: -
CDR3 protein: CASSLMQDSNYGYTF
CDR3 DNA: TGTGCCAGCAGCTTGATGCAGGACAGTAACTATGGCTACACCTTC

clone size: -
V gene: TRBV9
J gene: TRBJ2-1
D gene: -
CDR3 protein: CASSVEAVTDPNNEQFF
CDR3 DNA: TGTGCCAGCAGCGTAGAGGCGGTGACAGATCCTAACAATGAGCAGTTCTTC

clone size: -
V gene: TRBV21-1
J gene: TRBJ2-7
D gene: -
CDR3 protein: CASSKGGQNNEQYF
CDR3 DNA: TGTGCCAGCAGCAAAGGAGGCCAGAACAACGAGCAGTACTTC

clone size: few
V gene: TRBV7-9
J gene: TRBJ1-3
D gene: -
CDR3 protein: CASSSKVTSSGNTIYF
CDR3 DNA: TGTGCCAGCAGTAGCAAAGTTACCTCTTCTGGAAACACCATATATTTT

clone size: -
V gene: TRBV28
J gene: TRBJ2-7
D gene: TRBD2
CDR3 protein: CASKISGSGSYEQYF
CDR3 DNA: TGTGCCAGCAAGATAAGCGGGAGTGGCTCCTACGAGCAGTACTTC

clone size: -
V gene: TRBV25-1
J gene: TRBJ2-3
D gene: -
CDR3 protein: CASGGSHGAPDTQYF
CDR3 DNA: TGTGCCAGTGGAGGGTCCCACGGGGCCCCAGATACGCAGTATTTT

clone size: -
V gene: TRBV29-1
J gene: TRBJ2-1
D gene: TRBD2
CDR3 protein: CSVPTSGGSRRWSNEQFF
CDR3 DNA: TGCAGCGTACCTACTAGCGGGGGGTCTAGAAGGTGGTCCAATGAGCAGTTCTTC

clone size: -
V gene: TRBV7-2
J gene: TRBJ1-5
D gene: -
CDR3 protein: CASSLWSGDSNQPQHF
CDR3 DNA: TGTGCCAGCAGCTTATGGTCAGGGGATAGCAATCAGCCCCAGCATTTT

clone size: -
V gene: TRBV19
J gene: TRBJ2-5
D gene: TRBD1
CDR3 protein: CASSDTTGYREETQYF
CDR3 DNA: TGTGCCAGTAGTGACACGACAGGGTACCGCGAAGAGACCCAGTACTTC

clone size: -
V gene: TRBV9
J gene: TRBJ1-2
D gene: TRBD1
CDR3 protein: CASSASGQTGYTF
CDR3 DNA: TGTGCCAGCAGCGCTTCGGGACAGACGGGCTACACCTTC

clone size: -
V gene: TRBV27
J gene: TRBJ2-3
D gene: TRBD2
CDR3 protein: CASSFRRGITDTQYF
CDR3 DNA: TGTGCCAGCAGTTTTCGGCGGGGGATCACAGATACGCAGTATTTT

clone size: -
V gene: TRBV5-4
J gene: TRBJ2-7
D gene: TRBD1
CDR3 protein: CASSNRQGAYEQYF
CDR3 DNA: TGTGCCAGCAGCAACCGACAGGGGGCCTACGAGCAGTACTTC

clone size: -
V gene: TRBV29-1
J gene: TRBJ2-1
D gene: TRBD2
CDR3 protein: CSVEVRWRESVDEQFF
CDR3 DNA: TGCAGCGTTGAAGTCCGTTGGCGGGAGAGTGTAGATGAGCAGTTCTTC

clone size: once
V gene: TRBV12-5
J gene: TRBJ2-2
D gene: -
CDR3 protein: CASGFGQGGTGELFF
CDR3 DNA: TGTGCTAGTGGTTTCGGCCAGGGTGGCACCGGGGAGCTGTTTTTT

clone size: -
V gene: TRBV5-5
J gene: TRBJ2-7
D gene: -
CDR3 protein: CASSFNERNYEQYF
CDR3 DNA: TGTGCCAGCAGCTTTAACGAGCGGAACTACGAGCAGTACTTC

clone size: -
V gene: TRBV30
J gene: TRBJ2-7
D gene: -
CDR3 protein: CAWSGGGQVERSSYEQYF
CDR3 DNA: TGTGCCTGGAGTGGGGGGGGACAGGTCGAGAGGAGCTCCTACGAGCAGTACTTC

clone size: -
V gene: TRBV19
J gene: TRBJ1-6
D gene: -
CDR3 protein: CASSPGDKNSPLHF
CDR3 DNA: TGTGCCAGTAGTCCAGGGGATAAGAATTCACCCCTCCACTTT

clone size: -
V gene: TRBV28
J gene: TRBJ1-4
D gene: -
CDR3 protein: CASSSRGSPRKKLFF
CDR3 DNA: TGTGCCAGCAGTTCCCGAGGCTCGCCGAGAAAAAAACTGTTTTTT

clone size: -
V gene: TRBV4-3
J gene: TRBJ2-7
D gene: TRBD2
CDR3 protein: CASSLHSGRNEQYF
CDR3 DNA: TGCGCCAGCAGCCTACATAGCGGGAGGAACGAGCAGTACTTC

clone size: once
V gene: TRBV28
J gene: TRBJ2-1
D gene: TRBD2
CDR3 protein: CASTPRGSGRNEQFF
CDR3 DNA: TGTGCCAGCACTCCTCGGGGTAGCGGGAGAAATGAGCAGTTCTTC

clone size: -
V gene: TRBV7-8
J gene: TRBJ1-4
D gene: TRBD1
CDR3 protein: CASSRDRDGKLFF
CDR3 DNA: TGTGCCAGCAGCCGGGACAGGGATGGGAAACTGTTTTTT

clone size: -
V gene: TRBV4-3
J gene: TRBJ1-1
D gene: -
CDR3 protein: CASSQSGVLGHRNTEAFF
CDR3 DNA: TGCGCCAGCAGCCAATCGGGCGTTTTAGGACACAGGAACACTGAAGCTTTCTTT

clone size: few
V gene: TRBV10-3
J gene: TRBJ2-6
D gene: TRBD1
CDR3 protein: CAISPGTGSGANVLTF
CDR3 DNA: TGTGCCATCAGCCCCGGGACAGGGTCTGGGGCCAACGTCCTGACTTTC

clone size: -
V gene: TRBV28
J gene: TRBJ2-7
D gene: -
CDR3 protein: CASTLWARRYEQYF
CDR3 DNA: TGTGCCAGCACCTTATGGGCCCGGAGGTACGAGCAGTACTTC

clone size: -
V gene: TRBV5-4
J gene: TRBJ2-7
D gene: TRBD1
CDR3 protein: CASSSETGSMNEQYF
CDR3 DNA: TGTGCCAGCAGCTCAGAGACAGGGAGCATGAACGAGCAGTACTTC

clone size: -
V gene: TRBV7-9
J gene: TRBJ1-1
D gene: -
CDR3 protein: CASSLPQGNTEAFF
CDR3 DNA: TGTGCCAGCAGCTTACCCCAGGGGAACACTGAAGCTTTCTTT

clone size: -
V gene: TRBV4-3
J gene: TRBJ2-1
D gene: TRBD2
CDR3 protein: CASSQMGTSGIPPYNEQFF
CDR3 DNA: TGCGCCAGCAGCCAAATGGGGACTAGCGGGATTCCCCCCTACAATGAGCAGTTCTTC

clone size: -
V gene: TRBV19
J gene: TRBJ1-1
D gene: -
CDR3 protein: CASSLNRTELTNTEAFF
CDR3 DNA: TGTGCCAGTAGTCTAAACCGGACAGAACTTACGAACACTGAAGCTTTCTTT

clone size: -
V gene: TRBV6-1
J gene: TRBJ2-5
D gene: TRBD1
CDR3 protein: CASSLTPGQQETQYF
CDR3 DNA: TGTGCCAGCAGCCTAACCCCGGGACAGCAAGAGACCCAGTACTTC

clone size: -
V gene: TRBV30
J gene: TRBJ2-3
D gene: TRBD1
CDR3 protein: CAWNVQGGTDTQYF
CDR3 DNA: TGTGCCTGGAACGTCCAGGGGGGCACAGATACGCAGTATTTT

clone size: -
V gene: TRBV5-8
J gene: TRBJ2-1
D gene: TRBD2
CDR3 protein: CASSLRRGRVRDNEQFF
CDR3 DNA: TGTGCCAGCAGCTTGCGCCGCGGGAGGGTTCGGGACAATGAGCAGTTCTTC

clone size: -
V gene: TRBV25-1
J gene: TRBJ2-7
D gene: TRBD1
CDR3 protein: CASSNGTDYEQYF
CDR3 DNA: TGTGCCAGCAGTAACGGGACAGACTACGAGCAGTACTTC

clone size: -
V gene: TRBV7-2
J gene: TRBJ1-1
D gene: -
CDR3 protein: CASSLGTVNTEAFF
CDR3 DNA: TGTGCCAGCAGCTTAGGGACAGTGAACACTGAAGCTTTCTTT

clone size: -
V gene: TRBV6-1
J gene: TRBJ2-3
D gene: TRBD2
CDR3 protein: CASTRGSGGADTQYF
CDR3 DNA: TGTGCCAGCACCCGGGGTAGCGGGGGGGCAGATACGCAGTATTTT

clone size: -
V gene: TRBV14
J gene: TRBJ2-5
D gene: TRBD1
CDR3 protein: CASSHPRGYQETQYF
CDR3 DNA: TGTGCCAGCAGCCACCCCAGGGGGTACCAAGAGACCCAGTACTTC

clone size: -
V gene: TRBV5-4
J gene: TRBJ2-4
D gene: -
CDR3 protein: CASSQQGNHLAKNIQYF
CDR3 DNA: TGTGCCAGCAGCCAACAGGGTAACCACCTAGCCAAAAACATTCAGTACTTC

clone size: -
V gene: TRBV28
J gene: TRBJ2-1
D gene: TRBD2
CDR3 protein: CASILTSGGAMDEQFF
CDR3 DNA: TGTGCCAGCATACTGACTAGCGGGGGTGCTATGGATGAGCAGTTCTTC

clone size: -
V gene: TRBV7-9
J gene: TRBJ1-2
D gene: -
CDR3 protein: CASSFKERYGYTF
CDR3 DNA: TGTGCCAGCAGCTTCAAGGAGAGATATGGCTACACCTTC

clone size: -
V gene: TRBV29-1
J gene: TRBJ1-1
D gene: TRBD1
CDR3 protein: CSVEPRDRFRGVRMWDTEAFF
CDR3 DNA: TGCAGCGTTGAACCCCGGGACAGGTTCCGGGGCGTAAGAATGTGGGACACTGAAGCTTTCTTT

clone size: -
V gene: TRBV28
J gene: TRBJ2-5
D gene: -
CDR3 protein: CASRPHTGWETQYF
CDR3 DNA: TGTGCCAGCAGGCCTCATACAGGGTGGGAGACCCAGTACTTC

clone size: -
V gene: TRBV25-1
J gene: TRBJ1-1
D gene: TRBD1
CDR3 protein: CASSSHPGQKNTEAFF
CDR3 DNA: TGTGCCAGCAGTTCACACCCGGGACAGAAAAACACTGAAGCTTTCTTT